The 16 T cell receptor beta chains presented below share a single source sample, sequenced in a study of blood T cell repertoires in COVID-19. The assay was immunoSEQ multiplex PCR, and TCRdb's table has in-frame clones only and misses some. The sample includes roughly 350,000 clones, approximately 90% of them seen just once. Sequenced material: peripheral blood. Every receptor here comes from a woman between 50 and 59 years old with active or convalescent COVID-19.

This clone was detected only once. V usage is TRBV28 and J usage is TRBJ2-1; TRBD2 matches at 9 bases. Germline loops: CDR1 MDHEN, CDR2 SYDVKM. With 3 bases clipped from V and 4 bases from J, the junction kept 7 bases outside the gene matches. The CDR3 totals 16 residues. CDR3 in amino acids: CASSLAGTSRYNEQFF. As DNA, the CDR3 is TGTGCCAGCAGTTTGGCCGGGACTAGCCGTTACAATGAGCAGTTCTTC.

This sequence joins TRBV7-5 and TRBJ2-7; the D call of TRBD2 is as the table states it, not checked on the DNA. TRBV7-5 is shown as a pseudogene. CDR3 length equals 14 residues. The CDR3, as DNA: TGTGCCAGACCTAAACCGGGACTAGCGTACGAGCAGTACTTC. Its protein product is CARPKPGLAYEQYF.

The V gene is TRBV7-9, the J gene TRBJ1-1; TRBD1 agrees at 8 bases. Looked up from germline, CDR1 is SEHNR and CDR2 is FQNEAQ (reference sequence). The CDR3 totals 14 residues. Trimming at V came to 6 bases and at J to 0 bases, leaving 3 bases not matched to a gene. Written as DNA, the CDR3 is TGTGCCAGCAGTTTGGACAGGGTGAACACTGAAGCTTTCTTT. Encoded protein: CASSLDRVNTEAFF.

V gene TRBV5-1 combines with J gene TRBJ2-2; possible D gene TRBD2, 6 bases. This CDR3 is built from 16 residues. The germline CDR1 and CDR2 sequences are SGHRS and YFSETQ. V dropped 4 bases and J dropped 2 bases, with 15 bases sitting between them. The CDR3 DNA is TGCGCCAGCAGCCTTCCGGGAGCACTCAACACCGGGGAGCTGTTTTTT. Protein sequence: CASSLPGALNTGELFF. Using reference TRBV5-1 and TRBJ2-2 for the parts outside the CDR3, the full variable domain is KAGVTQTPRYLIKTRGQQVTLSCSPISGHRSVSWYQQTPGQGLQFLFEYFSETQRNKGNFPGRFSGRQFSNSRSEMNVSTLELGDSALYLCASSLPGALNTGELFFGEGSRLTVL.

The chain uses TRBV6-5 and TRBJ1-6; no reliable D call. The germline V gene has CDR1 MNHEY and CDR2 SVGAGI. V lost 8 bases to trimming and J lost 1 base, with 6 bases between them. This CDR3 has 13 amino acids. CDR3 residues: CASVQSYNSPLHF. Here the CDR3 DNA reads TGTGCCAGCGTCCAGTCCTATAATTCACCCCTCCACTTT.

This chain connects TRBV18 to TRBJ2-7; D gene ambiguous. V was shortened by 2 bases and J by 6 bases, with 8 bases between the two germline ends. CDR3 length: 12 amino acids. Germline CDR1 KGHSH, CDR2 LQKENI. This chain's CDR3 is CASSPGQSEQYF. Written as DNA, the CDR3 is TGTGCCAGCTCACCAGGGCAGAGCGAGCAGTACTTC.

The chain employs TRBV9 and TRBJ1-1; TRBD1 agrees at 7 bases. V was clipped by 0 bases and J by 6 bases; unmatched bases: 20. The CDR3 contains 19 residues. Germline loops: CDR1 SGDLS, CDR2 YYNGEE. CDR3 region: CASSVGYQGGGSLRAEAFF. CDR3 nucleotide sequence: TGTGCCAGCAGCGTAGGATACCAGGGGGGAGGATCCCTTCGGGCTGAAGCTTTCTTT.

This rearrangement joins TRBV11-2 to TRBJ2-7, with TRBD1 identical over 8 bases. The V and J ends lost 5 bases and 4 bases, in that order; junction bases with no gene match: 10. The CDR3 has 15 amino acids. Germline CDR1 is SGHAT and CDR2 is FQNNGV. The CDR3 sequence: CASSVSRQGYYEQYF. The CDR3 nucleotides read TGTGCCAGCAGCGTAAGCCGACAGGGGTATTACGAGCAGTACTTC.

The V gene is TRBV5-4, the J gene TRBJ2-1, with 9 bases fitting TRBD2. V was clipped by 2 bases and J by 6 bases; unmatched bases: 9. Germline CDR1 is SGHNT and CDR2 is YYREEE (reference sequence). The CDR3 runs to 16 residues. The CDR3 protein is CASSLPGTSPSNEQFF. The CDR3 DNA is TGTGCCAGCAGCTTACCCGGGACTAGCCCTAGCAATGAGCAGTTCTTC.

The V gene is TRBV12-5, the J gene TRBJ1-5, with a tentative D call TRBD1 (6 bases). Trimming pared 1 base from V and 6 bases from J, leaving 10 bases between. Per the germline V gene, CDR1 is LGHNT and CDR2 is FRNRAP. The CDR3 length is 14 residues. The DNA for the CDR3 is TGTGCTAGTGGTTTGGGAATGACAGGTCAGCCCCAGCATTTT. Amino acid sequence: CASGLGMTGQPQHF.

This sequence joins TRBV9 and TRBJ1-1; D is perhaps TRBD1 (5 bases). Germline assignment: CDR1 SGDLS and CDR2 YYNGEE. V lost 2 bases and J 1 base, leaving 12 bases between the germline ends. The CDR3 sequence is 15 residues long. The CDR3: CASSVSGLRNTEAFF. The CDR3 nucleotides read TGTGCCAGCAGCGTCTCAGGGCTCAGGAACACTGAAGCTTTCTTT.

The chain employs TRBV6-6 and TRBJ1-1; D might be TRBD1 (5 bases). V lost 5 bases, J lost 1 base, and 14 bases lay in between. Germline V gives CDR1 MNHNY, CDR2 SVGAGI (reference sequence). CDR3 length: 15 residues. The CDR3 nucleotides are TGTGCCAGCAGTCCCCCCGGGGGGGGGAACACTGAAGCTTTCTTT. It codes for CASSPPGGGNTEAFF.

The V and J genes are TRBV24-1 and TRBJ2-7; D unclear. Trimming left V 1 base short and J 7 bases short, with 10 bases between. In germline, CDR1 is KGHDR, CDR2 SFDVKD. This CDR3 has 13 residues. The CDR3 loop is CATSDLAPREQYF. DNA of the CDR3: TGTGCCACCAGTGATTTAGCTCCCAGGGAGCAGTACTTC.

The chain carries TRBV27 and TRBJ2-2, with 10 bases identical to TRBD2. The V segment lost 6 bases and the J segment 6 bases; nucleotides outside the gene matches: 7. CDR1 and CDR2 from the germline V gene are MNHEY and SMNVEV (reference sequence). This CDR3 region has 15 residues. The CDR3 sequence: CASRGSGRFAGELFF. The CDR3 coding sequence is TGTGCCAGCAGGGGTAGCGGGAGGTTTGCCGGGGAGCTGTTTTTT.

Remarks on this clone: An end of the junction does not agree with germline; a read error may underlie this. The chain has TRBV9 and TRBJ1-1, with D perhaps TRBD1 (6 bases). This CDR3 is 17 amino acids long. Germline loops: CDR1 SGDLS, CDR2 YYNGEE. The CDR3 loop is CARSAGGGAGLNTEAFF. In nucleotides, the CDR3 is TGTGCCCGCAGCGCGGGGGGGGGCGCGGGGCTGAACACTGAAGCTTTCTTT.

This chain connects TRBV30 to TRBJ2-7; possibly TRBD1 for D (5 bases). The germline V gene has CDR1 GTSNPN and CDR2 SVGIG (reference sequence). There are 15 residues in the CDR3. Trimming left V 2 bases short and J 5 bases short, with 19 bases between. CDR3 residues: CAWSLGALKEDEQYF. The DNA of the CDR3 is TGTGCCTGGAGTTTAGGGGCCCTAAAAGAGGACGAGCAGTACTTC.